The entry below gives a single T cell receptor (beta chain) sequence along with its context. Alongside a J-beta primer mix, a sample-barcoded 5' primer served in a second PCR lasting roughly 7 to 11 cycles. TCRdb used MiXCR to reprocess the 5' RACE reads, holding one entry per CDR3 protein. The sample carries roughly 500,000 distinct CDR3 sequences, roughly a quarter recorded once. The data belong to a study of blood T cells in healthy people across ages. V was cut by 1 base and J by 3 bases, with 12 bases left in between. Germline V lookup: CDR1 SNHLY, CDR2 FYNNEI. The CDR3 loop spans 15 amino acids.

The gene calls are TRBV2 and TRBJ2-5, with D possibly being TRBD2 (5 bases). The sample was blood. This receptor was obtained from a woman aged 70-85 years in good health. CDR3 amino acids: CASSEGGPGEETQYF. The CDR3 DNA sequence: TGTGCCAGCAGTGAAGGAGGTCCCGGGGAAGAGACCCAGTACTTC.